The 17 T cell receptor beta chains in this list originate from one sample, sequenced in a study of technical replicates of blood from several donors. This table comes from immunoSEQ multiplex PCR, and its TCRdb copy is limited to in-frame clones, with some not included. The data contain roughly 79,000 clones, about 94% of them singletons. Sequenced sample: T cells isolated from PBMCs. These TCRs come from a human donor in good health.

This chain links TRBV27 with TRBJ1-2; D might be TRBD1 (5 bases). Germline CDR1 MNHEY, CDR2 SMNVEV (reference sequence). This CDR3 has 15 amino acids. The V gene lost 0 bases and the J gene lost 8 bases, with 16 bases spanning the gap. The DNA of the CDR3 is TGTGCCAGCAGTTTATCTGCTGGGGGACTGGAAGGCTACACCTTC. Its protein is CASSLSAGGLEGYTF.

This chain joins TRBV7-2 and TRBJ1-5; D unresolved. The germline gives CDR1 SGHTA, CDR2 FQGNSA. The CDR3 loop spans 14 amino acids. V was cut by 1 base and J by 5 bases, with 9 bases left in between. CDR3 sequence (DNA): TGTGCCAGCAGCTTAGACAGCCCATATCAGCCCCAGCATTTT. Protein: CASSLDSPYQPQHF.

For the CDR3, the DNA is TGCGCCAGTTCAGGGGGCCAAACAGATACGCAGTATTTT. Translated: CASSGGQTDTQYF. The chain couples TRBV5-1 to TRBJ2-3, with 8 bases aligning to TRBD1. The CDR3 runs to 13 residues. CDR1 is SGHRS, CDR2 YFSETQ, per germline. The J segment lost 3 bases and the V segment lost 8 bases, leaving 5 bases of the junction unmatched.

V and J are TRBV27 and TRBJ2-7; TRBD2 matches at 8 bases. In germline, CDR1 is MNHEY, CDR2 SMNVEV (reference sequence). The CDR3 is 13 amino acids. V shed 5 bases, J shed 6 bases, and the junction held 6 bases outside the gene matches. CDR3: CASSLHRGGEQYF. CDR3 nucleotides: TGTGCCAGCAGTCTACACCGGGGGGGCGAGCAGTACTTC.

This chain joins TRBV6-1 and TRBJ1-5; 9 nucleotides match TRBD1. J lost 6 bases, V lost 8 bases, and 11 bases had no gene match. Per germline, CDR1 MNHNS and CDR2 SASEGT. CDR3 length: 15 amino acids. The CDR3 nucleotides read TGTGCCAGCCTACAATACAGGGGGCTGGGTCAGCCCCAGCATTTT. Protein: CASLQYRGLGQPQHF.

The table lists this clone with a few counts. The CDR3 coding sequence is TGTGCCAGCAGCTTAGAGCGGGGGTATCGGCCCCAGCATTTT. This translates into CASSLERGYRPQHF. The chain carries TRBV7-2 and TRBJ1-5; D may be TRBD1 (5 bases). This CDR3 comprises 14 residues. Trimming left V 1 base short and J 9 bases short, with 13 bases between. Germline CDR1 reads SGHTA; CDR2 reads FQGNSA.

This rearrangement joins TRBV6-5 to TRBJ1-2; a possible D gene is TRBD1 (6 bases). CDR1 is MNHEY and CDR2 is SVGAGI in the germline V gene. The ends were cut back, 6 bases at V and 7 bases at J, with 18 bases in the middle. The CDR3 contains 14 residues. CDR3 protein: CASSLGQGSSGYTF. The CDR3 DNA reads TGTGCCAGCAGCCTTGGGCAGGGGTCTTCTGGCTACACCTTC.

The J gene is TRBJ2-3, the V gene TRBV4-1; 10 bases agree with TRBD2. Germline-derived CDR1 and CDR2 are MGHRA and YSYEKL. The trim removed 3 bases at V and 2 bases at J, leaving 5 bases unmatched. CDR3 length: 16 amino acids. Here the CDR3 DNA reads TGCGCCAGCAGCCATCATAGCGGGAGGCCCACAGATACGCAGTATTTT. Translating it yields CASSHHSGRPTDTQYF.

The chain joins TRBV4-3 to TRBJ2-7; D might be TRBD1 (6 bases). The length of the CDR3 is 16 residues. V was cut by 0 bases and J by 2 bases, with 14 bases left in between. The germline CDR1 and CDR2 sequences are LGHNA and YSLEER. In nucleotides, the CDR3 is TGCGCCAGCAGCCAAGATCCGGCAGGGGTTACCTACGAGCAGTACTTC. Protein sequence: CASSQDPAGVTYEQYF.

The V and J genes are TRBV25-1 and TRBJ2-7; D remains ambiguous. The CDR3 contains 11 residues. V was shortened by 2 bases and J by 6 bases, with 5 bases between the two germline ends. Germline CDR1 and CDR2: MGHDK and SYGVNS. The CDR3 reads CASSENSEQYF. As DNA, the CDR3 is TGTGCCAGCAGTGAAAACAGCGAGCAGTACTTC.

This chain uses TRBV7-2 with TRBJ2-7, with TRBD1 matching over 9 bases. The V gene end was trimmed by 0 bases and the J gene end by 4 bases; junction bases not matched to a gene: 1. This CDR3 has 14 residues. Germline V gives CDR1 SGHTA, CDR2 FQGNSA. The CDR3 here is CASSLAGQGYEQYF. The CDR3 nucleotides are TGTGCCAGCAGCTTAGCGGGACAGGGTTACGAGCAGTACTTC.

This chain joins TRBV5-1 and TRBJ2-7; D is ambiguous. CDR3 length: 13 residues. Trimming shortened V by 0 bases and J by 3 bases, and 7 bases separated the two germline ends. Germline V gene data show CDR1 as SGHRS and CDR2 as YFSETQ. The CDR3 nucleotides read TGCGCCAGCAGCTTGGACACCCGCTACGAGCAGTACTTC. It is translated as CASSLDTRYEQYF.

The chain carries TRBV2 and TRBJ2-5; D is possibly TRBD1 (6 bases). Per the germline V gene, CDR1 is SNHLY and CDR2 is FYNNEI. The CDR3 has 12 amino acids. Trimming removed 9 bases at V and 1 base at J, with 9 bases between. The CDR3 DNA reads as TGTGCCAGATCAGGGGTCCAAGAGACCCAGTACTTC. Translation gives CARSGVQETQYF.

This clone was counted between two and nine times. The genes are TRBV19 and TRBJ1-5; D not certain. CDR3 size: 16 residues. V was clipped by 3 bases and J by 8 bases, with 20 bases between them. CDR1 is LNHDA, CDR2 SQIVND, per germline (reference sequence). CDR3 sequence reads: CASSIRKLILGEPQHF. The DNA of the CDR3 is TGTGCCAGTAGTATTAGGAAGCTGATCCTTGGAGAGCCCCAGCATTTT.

V is TRBV19 and J is TRBJ1-2; TRBD1 might be the D (5 bases). Deletions cut 3 bases from V and 2 bases from J, with 10 bases between. Germline lookup yields CDR1 LNHDA and CDR2 SQIVND (reference sequence). The CDR3 covers 14 residues. The CDR3 loop is CASSMEGRNYGYTF. The CDR3 nucleotides read TGTGCCAGTAGTATGGAGGGACGCAACTATGGCTACACCTTC.

The count of this clone is one. The genes are TRBV10-3 and TRBJ1-4, with D tentatively TRBD1 (5 bases). This CDR3 region has 14 residues. CDR1 is ENHRY and CDR2 is SYGVKD in the germline V gene. V was cut by 1 base and J by 7 bases, with 10 bases left in between. The CDR3, as DNA: TGTGCCATCAGTGAGTTGCAGGGCGGTGAAAAACTGTTTTTT. Protein product: CAISELQGGEKLFF.

This sequence joins TRBV7-9 and TRBJ2-2; 8 bases align to TRBD2. The trim removed 0 bases at V and 7 bases at J, leaving 10 bases unmatched. Germline CDR1 and CDR2: SEHNR and FQNEAQ (reference sequence). The CDR3 has 17 residues. The CDR3 protein is CASSLAGQAGVVGELFF. CDR3 coding DNA: TGTGCCAGCAGCTTAGCAGGGCAAGCGGGAGTAGTCGGGGAGCTGTTTTTT. The full variable domain, its missing parts supplied by reference TRBV7-9 and TRBJ2-2, is DTGVSQNPRHKITKRGQNVTFRCDPISEHNRLYWYRQTLGQGPEFLTYFQNEAQLEKSRLLSDRFSAERPKGSFSTLEIQRTEQGDSAMYLCASSLAGQAGVVGELFFGEGSRLTVL.